These T cell receptor beta chains were read from a single sample in a study of T cell responses to AZD1222 COVID-19 vaccine. Profiled with immunoSEQ multiplex PCR; TCRdb holds only in-frame clones, not every one. The profile covers nearly 110,000 clones, with approximately 88% appearing a single time and under 7% taken by the ten largest. This sample comprised peripheral blood, obtained on day 0 of AZD1222 vaccination. These receptors were collected from an adult in good health. Each CDR3 is given with its conserved first and last residue. D genes are given only for firm matches. The listing skips clone size in some rows; elsewhere it reads once, few, many or a size class.

CDR3 protein: CASRSTGATDTQYF
CDR3 DNA: TGTGCCAGCAGGAGTACGGGGGCAACAGATACGCAGTATTTT
CDR3 length: 14
V gene: TRBV6-6
J gene: TRBJ2-3
D gene: NA
clone size: NA

CDR3 protein: CASSGSRTNQPQHF
CDR3 DNA: TGTGCCAGCAGTGGTAGTAGGACTAATCAGCCCCAGCATTTT
CDR3 length: 14
V gene: TRBV2
J gene: TRBJ1-5
D gene: NA
clone size: NA

CDR3 protein: CASGPGLHRMNTEAFF
CDR3 DNA: TGTGCCAGCGGGCCAGGGTTGCACCGTATGAACACTGAAGCTTTCTTT
CDR3 length: 16
V gene: TRBV9
J gene: TRBJ1-1
D gene: NA
clone size: NA

CDR3 protein: CASSLDGVGGGNTIYF
CDR3 DNA: TGTGCCAGCAGCTTAGATGGTGTGGGGGGAGGAAACACCATATATTTT
CDR3 length: 16
V gene: TRBV7-2
J gene: TRBJ1-3
D gene: NA
clone size: once

CDR3 protein: CASWVEAPGELFF
CDR3 DNA: TGTGCCAGTTGGGTTGAGGCCCCCGGGGAGCTGTTTTTT
CDR3 length: 13
V gene: TRBV12-3/TRBV12-4
J gene: TRBJ2-2
D gene: NA
clone size: NA

CDR3 protein: CASFLYRGRNKNIQYF
CDR3 DNA: TGTGCCAGCTTTCTGTATCGCGGGAGGAACAAAAACATTCAGTACTTC
CDR3 length: 16
V gene: TRBV21-1
J gene: TRBJ2-4
D gene: NA
clone size: NA

CDR3 protein: CASSRQGPPYEQYF
CDR3 DNA: TGTGCCAGCAGCCGCCAGGGACCCCCCTACGAGCAGTACTTC
CDR3 length: 14
V gene: TRBV5-4
J gene: TRBJ2-7
D gene: NA
clone size: NA

CDR3 protein: CASSLDFANTIYF
CDR3 DNA: TGTGCCAGCAGCTTAGACTTCGCCAACACCATATATTTT
CDR3 length: 13
V gene: TRBV7-2
J gene: TRBJ1-3
D gene: NA
clone size: NA

CDR3 protein: CASSPWNTGELFF
CDR3 DNA: TGTGCCAGCAGCCCTTGGAACACCGGGGAGCTGTTTTTT
CDR3 length: 13
V gene: TRBV5-6
J gene: TRBJ2-2
D gene: NA
clone size: NA

CDR3 protein: CASSLGGQAGANVLTF
CDR3 DNA: TGTGCCAGCAGCTTAGGCGGACAGGCTGGGGCCAACGTCCTGACTTTC
CDR3 length: 16
V gene: TRBV7-2
J gene: TRBJ2-6
D gene: TRBD1
clone size: NA

CDR3 protein: CASSRETGELFF
CDR3 DNA: TGTGCCAGCAGCCGCGAAACTGGGGAGCTGTTTTTT
CDR3 length: 12
V gene: TRBV7-9
J gene: TRBJ2-2
D gene: NA
clone size: NA

CDR3 protein: CASSPEGRGTEAFF
CDR3 DNA: TGTGCCAGCTCACCAGAGGGTCGGGGCACTGAAGCTTTCTTT
CDR3 length: 14
V gene: TRBV18
J gene: TRBJ1-1
D gene: NA
clone size: NA

CDR3 protein: CASSYSLRTSGGAIKTQYF
CDR3 DNA: TGTGCCAGCAGTTACTCGCTACGAACTAGCGGCGGAGCTATAAAGACCCAGTACTTC
CDR3 length: 19
V gene: TRBV6-2/TRBV6-3
J gene: TRBJ2-5
D gene: TRBD2
clone size: NA

CDR3 protein: CASSGTGGQNYGYTF
CDR3 DNA: TGTGCCAGCAGCGGGACAGGGGGCCAGAACTATGGCTACACCTTC
CDR3 length: 15
V gene: TRBV28
J gene: TRBJ1-2
D gene: TRBD1
clone size: once

CDR3 protein: CASSQTNMVLGNQPQHF
CDR3 DNA: TGTGCCAGCAGCCAAACCAACATGGTCCTCGGCAATCAGCCCCAGCATTTT
CDR3 length: 17
V gene: TRBV7-8
J gene: TRBJ1-5
D gene: NA
clone size: NA

CDR3 protein: CASSLYGRVEWDTIYF
CDR3 DNA: TGTGCCAGCAGCTTGTATGGCCGCGTTGAATGGGACACCATATATTTT
CDR3 length: 16
V gene: TRBV5-6
J gene: TRBJ1-3
D gene: NA
clone size: NA

CDR3 protein: CASSGGGVIGYNEQFF
CDR3 DNA: TGTGCCAGCAGCGGAGGTGGGGTGATAGGCTACAATGAGCAGTTCTTC
CDR3 length: 16
V gene: TRBV9
J gene: TRBJ2-1
D gene: NA
clone size: once

CDR3 protein: CSVDTTSQETQYF
CDR3 DNA: TGCAGCGTTGATACGACTTCCCAAGAGACCCAGTACTTC
CDR3 length: 13
V gene: TRBV29-1
J gene: TRBJ2-5
D gene: NA
clone size: NA

CDR3 protein: CASSLEPGVAGANVLTF
CDR3 DNA: TGTGCCAGCAGCTTAGAGCCGGGGGTGGCTGGGGCCAACGTCCTGACTTTC
CDR3 length: 17
V gene: TRBV7-2
J gene: TRBJ2-6
D gene: NA
clone size: NA

CDR3 protein: CASSLVSVGQGDSPLHF
CDR3 DNA: TGTGCCAGCAGTTTAGTAAGCGTGGGACAGGGCGATTCACCCCTCCACTTT
CDR3 length: 17
V gene: TRBV28
J gene: TRBJ1-6
D gene: TRBD1
clone size: NA

CDR3 protein: CASSYEYRGLYEQYF
CDR3 DNA: TGTGCCAGCAGTTATGAGTACAGGGGGCTCTACGAGCAGTACTTC
CDR3 length: 15
V gene: TRBV6-5
J gene: TRBJ2-7
D gene: TRBD1
clone size: NA

CDR3 protein: CASSPRLAGVFF
CDR3 DNA: TGTGCCAGCAGTCCCAGACTAGCAGGAGTCTTCTTC
CDR3 length: 12
V gene: TRBV28
J gene: TRBJ2-1
D gene: TRBD2
clone size: NA

CDR3 protein: CASSLGPGIYEQYF
CDR3 DNA: TGTGCCAGCAGCTTAGGCCCGGGGATCTACGAGCAGTACTTC
CDR3 length: 14
V gene: TRBV11-2
J gene: TRBJ2-7
D gene: NA
clone size: NA

CDR3 protein: CATSDLREEAGFSYNEQFF
CDR3 DNA: TGTGCCACCAGTGATTTGCGGGAGGAGGCGGGATTCTCCTACAATGAGCAGTTCTTC
CDR3 length: 19
V gene: TRBV24-1
J gene: TRBJ2-1
D gene: TRBD2
clone size: NA

CDR3 protein: CASRPTGATDTQYF
CDR3 DNA: TGTGCCAGCAGGCCGACAGGGGCCACAGATACGCAGTATTTT
CDR3 length: 14
V gene: TRBV6-5
J gene: TRBJ2-3
D gene: TRBD1
clone size: NA

CDR3 protein: CSVEESFAHQYF
CDR3 DNA: TGCAGCGTTGAAGAGTCCTTTGCTCACCAGTATTTT
CDR3 length: 12
V gene: TRBV29-1
J gene: TRBJ2-3
D gene: NA
clone size: NA

CDR3 protein: CASSPTVPYEQYF
CDR3 DNA: TGTGCCAGCAGCCCAACGGTACCCTACGAGCAGTACTTC
CDR3 length: 13
V gene: TRBV7-8
J gene: TRBJ2-7
D gene: NA
clone size: NA

CDR3 protein: CATSDHTSGSYNEQFF
CDR3 DNA: TGTGCCACCAGTGATCACACTAGCGGGAGTTACAATGAGCAGTTCTTC
CDR3 length: 16
V gene: TRBV24-1
J gene: TRBJ2-1
D gene: TRBD2
clone size: NA

CDR3 protein: CASSSGYDTEAFF
CDR3 DNA: TGTGCCAGCAGTTCAGGGTACGACACTGAAGCTTTCTTT
CDR3 length: 13
V gene: TRBV28
J gene: TRBJ1-1
D gene: NA
clone size: NA

CDR3 protein: CASRTLAGHTDTQYF
CDR3 DNA: TGTGCCAGCAGGACCCTAGCGGGACACACAGATACGCAGTATTTT
CDR3 length: 15
V gene: TRBV6-6
J gene: TRBJ2-3
D gene: TRBD2
clone size: NA

CDR3 protein: CASSDGGGSGETQYF
CDR3 DNA: TGTGCCAGCAGCGACGGCGGAGGGAGCGGAGAGACCCAGTACTTC
CDR3 length: 15
V gene: TRBV9
J gene: TRBJ2-5
D gene: NA
clone size: NA

CDR3 protein: CASSWQAADTQYF
CDR3 DNA: TGCGCCAGCAGCTGGCAGGCGGCAGATACGCAGTATTTT
CDR3 length: 13
V gene: TRBV5-1
J gene: TRBJ2-3
D gene: NA
clone size: once

CDR3 protein: CATSEKTGGTSPKYF
CDR3 DNA: TGTGCCACCAGTGAAAAGACAGGGGGCACCTCCCCAAAGTACTTC
CDR3 length: 15
V gene: TRBV24-1
J gene: TRBJ2-5
D gene: TRBD1
clone size: once

CDR3 protein: CASSLARAGSGNTIYF
CDR3 DNA: TGTGCCAGCAGCTTAGCGCGGGCAGGGTCTGGAAACACCATATATTTT
CDR3 length: 16
V gene: TRBV7-6
J gene: TRBJ1-3
D gene: NA
clone size: NA

CDR3 protein: CATSRVEGDTQYF
CDR3 DNA: TGTGCCACCAGCAGAGTGGAGGGGGATACGCAGTATTTT
CDR3 length: 13
V gene: TRBV15
J gene: TRBJ2-3
D gene: NA
clone size: NA

CDR3 protein: CASSLEGSGANVLTF
CDR3 DNA: TGTGCCAGCAGCTTAGAGGGGTCGGGGGCCAACGTCCTGACTTTC
CDR3 length: 15
V gene: TRBV11-2
J gene: TRBJ2-6
D gene: NA
clone size: NA

CDR3 protein: CASSRAGVGTGELFF
CDR3 DNA: TGTGCCAGCAGCCGAGCGGGAGTCGGCACCGGGGAGCTGTTTTTT
CDR3 length: 15
V gene: TRBV7-9
J gene: TRBJ2-2
D gene: TRBD2
clone size: once

CDR3 protein: CASSLTSGSGNEQFF
CDR3 DNA: TGCGCCAGCAGCTTGACTAGCGGTTCGGGCAATGAGCAGTTCTTC
CDR3 length: 15
V gene: TRBV5-1
J gene: TRBJ2-1
D gene: TRBD2
clone size: NA

CDR3 protein: CASSHPGTSDYEQYF
CDR3 DNA: TGTGCCAGCAGCCATCCCGGGACTAGCGACTACGAGCAGTACTTC
CDR3 length: 15
V gene: TRBV6-6
J gene: TRBJ2-7
D gene: TRBD2
clone size: NA

CDR3 protein: CASSPLGQGEKLFF
CDR3 DNA: TGTGCCAGCTCACCTCTGGGACAAGGTGAAAAACTGTTTTTT
CDR3 length: 14
V gene: TRBV18
J gene: TRBJ1-4
D gene: NA
clone size: NA

CDR3 protein: CASSLGQGGYGYTF
CDR3 DNA: TGTGCCAGCAGTTTAGGACAGGGCGGCTATGGCTACACCTTC
CDR3 length: 14
V gene: TRBV27
J gene: TRBJ1-2
D gene: TRBD1
clone size: NA

CDR3 protein: CASGQGTSGIYEQYF
CDR3 DNA: TGTGCCAGCGGCCAGGGGACTAGCGGGATCTACGAGCAGTACTTC
CDR3 length: 15
V gene: TRBV9
J gene: TRBJ2-7
D gene: TRBD2
clone size: NA

CDR3 protein: CASSHPPGSSDYYNEQFF
CDR3 DNA: TGTGCCAGCAGTCACCCTCCTGGGAGCAGCGACTACTACAATGAGCAGTTCTTC
CDR3 length: 18
V gene: TRBV6-6
J gene: TRBJ2-1
D gene: NA
clone size: NA

CDR3 protein: CASSPRDKAPNNEQFF
CDR3 DNA: TGTGCCAGTAGTCCCCGGGACAAAGCTCCTAACAATGAGCAGTTCTTC
CDR3 length: 16
V gene: TRBV19
J gene: TRBJ2-1
D gene: NA
clone size: NA

CDR3 protein: CASSSLQPPYEQYF
CDR3 DNA: TGTGCCAGCAGTTCTTTGCAACCACCCTACGAGCAGTACTTC
CDR3 length: 14
V gene: TRBV27
J gene: TRBJ2-7
D gene: NA
clone size: NA

CDR3 protein: CASNPGQGVSEQFF
CDR3 DNA: TGTGCCAGTAACCCGGGACAGGGGGTTAGTGAGCAGTTCTTC
CDR3 length: 14
V gene: TRBV28
J gene: TRBJ2-1
D gene: TRBD1
clone size: NA